The source of this TCR beta chain is a study of memory B cells and T cells in multiple sclerosis (dated by TCRdb to 2017 to 2018). A note on the overall study: In multiple sclerosis patients, the study set the TCR beta repertoires of autoproliferating peripheral T cells against those of T cells infiltrating brain lesions. Two multiple sclerosis patients, for whom either brain lesions at autopsy or brain-infiltrating cells from biopsy were available, were included in TCR sequencing. On the study overall, not on this receptor specifically: Clone-set sizes varied between compartments, which affected the numbers of shared clonotypes and made normalization necessary.

This clone was detected only once. Its antigen specificity is not known. No much larger clone exists at a distance of one base, and base qualities are not known. Genomic DNA was extracted, and the immunoSEQ Platform was used to amplify TCRbeta CDR3 regions from that DNA. The immunoSEQ assay combined multiplex PCR with high-throughput sequencing and a vendor bioinformatics pipeline. Regarding the original processing steps: After discarding non-productive sequences and any CDR3s under 4 amino acids in length, clonotype frequencies were recalculated for each sample. Shared clonotypes were identified in immunoSEQ Analyzer 2.0 as identical CDR3 amino acid, V gene and J gene sequences. Repertoire overlap was normalized by dividing shared clonotype counts by the product of both clone-set sizes, scaled by 1000 into arbitrary units. The table was pulled from immuneACCESS by TCRdb, which kept in-frame rearrangements only. Such tables lose some clones; where checked, under half of the loss comes from unresolved V genes, and the rest has no known cause. V and J calls and clone size are as listed in that table; D and trimming were resolved from the DNA. Present in this sample are 40,000 to 50,000 clones, over 75% of which were seen just once. 0.85% to 1.3% of the sample is held by the ten biggest clonotypes.

After stimulus-free culture of CFSE-labeled PBMCs, the autoproliferating (CFSEdim) and non-proliferating (CFSEhi) T cell fractions were sequenced separately. In total, about 50 million CFSE-labeled PBMCs were cultured without stimulus for approximately seven days, after which replicate wells were pooled. PBMCs were labeled with around 0.5 uM CFSE and cultured without exogenous stimuli in serum-free AIM-V medium. PBMCs were isolated by Ficoll density gradient centrifugation and were cryopreserved before use. Using a FACSAria III, live 7-AAD-negative cells were sorted, then washed with PBS and stored frozen at -80 degrees C as dry pellets. Material for sequencing was PBMCs from blood kept in culture. This TCR was sampled from a human donor with multiple sclerosis.

The nucleotide sequence reads as follows: TGCAGCGCCCGGGACGGGGACTACGAGCAGTACTTC. It translates to CSARDGDYEQYF. This chain is built from TRBV29-1 and TRBJ2-7; the D call is possibly TRBD1 or TRBD2, each sharing 5 bases. The V and J ends are trimmed by 7 bases and 3 bases, leaving 13 bases between them. The CDR3 has 12 amino acids, counting the end cysteine and phenylalanine. Only CDR3 DNA is held: 36 bases, read in frame from base 1. Sequences SQVTM (CDR1) and ANQGSEA (CDR2) are obtained from the germline V gene.